The subject of this entry is one T cell receptor beta chain. The data derive from a study of radiotherapy plus CTLA-4 blockade in lung cancer. The CDR3 is 16 residues long. Trimming at V came to 0 bases and at J to 6 bases, leaving 6 bases not matched to a gene. Germline CDR1 is SGHRS and CDR2 is YFSETQ. The table came from immunoSEQ multiplex PCR; TCRdb's copy has only in-frame clones and leaves some out. The sample consists of around 80,000 clones, 74% of them appearing once. The chain is built from TRBV5-1 and TRBJ1-4; 9 bases fit TRBD1. The sequence derives from a human donor with non-small cell lung cancer whose response to radiotherapy plus ipilimumab could not be evaluated. The sample was peripheral blood, taken from a patient treated with radiotherapy plus ipilimumab. The CDR3 protein is CASSLAVGQGHEKLFF. DNA of the CDR3: TGCGCCAGCAGCTTGGCCGTGGGACAGGGACATGAAAAACTGTTTTTT.